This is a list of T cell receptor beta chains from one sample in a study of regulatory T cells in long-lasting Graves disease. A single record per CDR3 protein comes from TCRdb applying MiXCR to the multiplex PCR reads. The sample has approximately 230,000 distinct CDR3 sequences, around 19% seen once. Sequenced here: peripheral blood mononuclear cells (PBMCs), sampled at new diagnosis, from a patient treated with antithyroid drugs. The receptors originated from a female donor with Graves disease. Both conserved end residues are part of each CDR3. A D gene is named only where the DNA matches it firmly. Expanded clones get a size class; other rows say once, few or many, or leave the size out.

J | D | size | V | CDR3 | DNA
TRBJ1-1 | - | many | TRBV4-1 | CASRPTFRDNTEAFF | TGCGCCAGCAGGCCAACGTTCAGGGATAACACTGAAGCTTTCTTT
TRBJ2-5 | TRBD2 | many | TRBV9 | CASSELAVQGETQYF | TGTGCCAGCAGCGAACTAGCGGTTCAAGGGGAGACCCAGTACTTC
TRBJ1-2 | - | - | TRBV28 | CASSRGYDYGYTF | TGTGCCAGCAGTCGGGGATACGACTATGGCTACACCTTC
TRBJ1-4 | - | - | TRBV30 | CAWSRQVEKLFF | TGTGCCTGGAGTCGTCAGGTTGAAAAACTGTTTTTT
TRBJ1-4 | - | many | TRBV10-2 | CASSTQTNEKLFF | TGCGCCAGCAGTACCCAGACTAATGAAAAACTGTTTTTT
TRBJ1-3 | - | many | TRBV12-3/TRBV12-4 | CASSPSSGNTIYF | TGTGCCAGCAGCCCGAGTTCTGGAAACACCATATATTTT
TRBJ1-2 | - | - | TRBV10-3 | CAIFNRDLNYSYTF | TGTGCCATCTTTAACAGGGACCTTAACTATAGCTACACCTTC
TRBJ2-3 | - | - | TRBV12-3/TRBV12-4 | CASSLNTLGDTQYF | TGTGCCAGCAGTTTAAACACTCTCGGGGATACGCAGTATTTT
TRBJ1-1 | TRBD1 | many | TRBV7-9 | CASSLGTANTEAFF | TGTGCCAGCAGCCTAGGGACAGCGAACACTGAAGCTTTCTTT
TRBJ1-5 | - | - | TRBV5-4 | CASSLWGWQPQHF | TGTGCCAGCAGCTTGTGGGGTTGGCAGCCCCAGCATTTT
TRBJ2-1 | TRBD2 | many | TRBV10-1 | CATSQRGHNEQFF | TGCGCCACCTCCCAGCGGGGACACAATGAGCAGTTCTTC
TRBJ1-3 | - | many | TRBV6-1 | CASGPQSISGNTIYF | TGTGCCAGCGGTCCCCAGTCAATCTCTGGAAACACCATATATTTT
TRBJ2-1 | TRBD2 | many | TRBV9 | CASSVDVRGGIYNEQFF | TGTGCCAGCAGCGTAGACGTGCGCGGGGGGATTTACAATGAGCAGTTCTTC
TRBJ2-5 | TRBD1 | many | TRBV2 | CASSVDRVQETQYF | TGTGCCAGCAGTGTGGACAGGGTCCAAGAGACCCAGTACTTC
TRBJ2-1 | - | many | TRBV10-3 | CAITIPGANNEQFF | TGTGCCATCACAATCCCGGGAGCCAACAATGAGCAGTTCTTC
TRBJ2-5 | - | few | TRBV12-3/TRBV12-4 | CASSRSSYQETQYF | TGTGCCAGCAGCAGGTCCTCGTACCAAGAGACCCAGTACTTC
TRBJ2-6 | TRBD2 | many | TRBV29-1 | CSVETGGPGANVLTF | TGCAGCGTTGAAACGGGAGGGCCTGGGGCCAACGTCCTGACTTTC
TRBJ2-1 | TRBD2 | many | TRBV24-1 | CATSESSGRTETYNEQFF | TGTGCCACCAGTGAATCTAGCGGGAGGACAGAGACCTACAATGAGCAGTTCTTC
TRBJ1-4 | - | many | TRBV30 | CAWSEPGRREKLFF | TGTGCCTGGAGTGAACCGGGACGCCGGGAAAAACTGTTTTTT
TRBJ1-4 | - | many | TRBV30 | CAWRAGGGVEKLFF | TGTGCCTGGAGGGCCGGGGGCGGGGTTGAAAAACTGTTTTTT
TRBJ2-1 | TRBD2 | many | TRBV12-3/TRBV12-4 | CASSRSGTRGYNEQFF | TGTGCCAGCAGTCGGTCCGGGACTAGGGGCTACAATGAGCAGTTCTTC
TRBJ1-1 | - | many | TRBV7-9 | CASSFQGKAEAFF | TGTGCCAGCAGCTTCCAGGGGAAGGCTGAAGCTTTCTTT
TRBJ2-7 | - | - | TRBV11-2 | CASSSFRGLGLGEQYF | TGTGCCAGCAGCTCCTTTCGTGGGTTAGGATTGGGGGAGCAGTACTTC
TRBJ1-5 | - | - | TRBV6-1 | CASSEWGAGSNQPQHF | TGTGCCAGCAGTGAATGGGGGGCGGGTAGCAATCAGCCCCAGCATTTT
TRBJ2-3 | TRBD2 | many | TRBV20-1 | CSATSQGGDTQYF | TGCAGTGCTACCTCCCAGGGAGGGGATACGCAGTATTTT
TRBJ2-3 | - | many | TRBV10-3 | CAITTPGTDTQYF | TGTGCCATCACCACCCCCGGCACAGATACGCAGTATTTT
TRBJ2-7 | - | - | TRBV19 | CASSMGCALHEQYF | TGTGCCAGTAGTATGGGGTGCGCTTTGCACGAGCAGTACTTC
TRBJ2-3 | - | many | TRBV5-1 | CASSLGRSPEDTQYF | TGCGCCAGCAGCTTGGGCCGTTCCCCAGAAGATACGCAGTATTTT
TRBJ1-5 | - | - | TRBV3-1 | CASSHSFLGGMRQPQHF | TGTGCCAGCAGCCATTCTTTCTTGGGGGGGATGAGGCAGCCCCAGCATTTT
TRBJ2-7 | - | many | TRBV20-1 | CSAEGRVYEQYF | TGCAGTGCTGAGGGCAGAGTATACGAGCAGTACTTC
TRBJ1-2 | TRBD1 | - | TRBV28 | CASSLLTGQGYTF | TGTGCCAGCAGTTTATTGACAGGGCAAGGCTACACCTTC
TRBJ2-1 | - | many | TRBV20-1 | CSARESQSSYNEQFF | TGCAGTGCTAGAGAGTCACAGAGCTCCTACAATGAGCAGTTCTTC
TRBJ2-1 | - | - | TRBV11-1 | CASNHFELEPYNEQFF | TGTGCCAGCAACCACTTCGAACTGGAACCATACAATGAGCAGTTCTTC
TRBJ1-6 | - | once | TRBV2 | CASSERGLSAPLHF | TGTGCCAGCAGTGAAAGGGGGTTGTCAGCACCCCTCCACTTT
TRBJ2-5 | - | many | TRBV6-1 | CASRDPYQETQYF | TGTGCCAGCCGAGACCCGTACCAAGAGACCCAGTACTTC
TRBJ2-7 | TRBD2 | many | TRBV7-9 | CASSLAGGPGEQYF | TGTGCCAGCAGCCTAGCGGGAGGGCCGGGGGAGCAGTACTTC
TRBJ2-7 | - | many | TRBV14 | CASSHTGLSSYEQYF | TGTGCCAGCAGCCATACAGGGCTTAGCTCCTACGAGCAGTACTTC
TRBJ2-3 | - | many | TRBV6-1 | CASSEPGTDTQYF | TGTGCCAGCAGTGAGCCGGGGACGGATACGCAGTATTTT
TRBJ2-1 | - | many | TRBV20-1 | CSAQTRGPYNEQFF | TGCAGTGCTCAAACTAGAGGACCCTACAATGAGCAGTTCTTC
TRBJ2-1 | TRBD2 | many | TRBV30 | CAGSAAGAYNEQFF | TGTGCCGGCTCGGCAGCGGGGGCCTACAATGAGCAGTTCTTC
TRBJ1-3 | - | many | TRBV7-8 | CASSLGYTIYF | TGTGCCAGCAGCTTAGGCTACACCATATATTTT
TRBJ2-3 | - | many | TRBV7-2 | CASSYAGLITDTQYF | TGTGCCAGCAGCTACGCGGGTCTAATCACAGATACGCAGTATTTT
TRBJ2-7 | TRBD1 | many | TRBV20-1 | CSASTGAYEQYF | TGCAGTGCTAGTACAGGGGCCTACGAGCAGTACTTC
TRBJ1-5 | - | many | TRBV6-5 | CASSYARRGPSNQPQHF | TGTGCCAGCAGTTACGCCCGAAGAGGGCCTAGCAATCAGCCCCAGCATTTT
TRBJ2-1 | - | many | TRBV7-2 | CASSLGIRGDEQFF | TGTGCCAGCAGCTTGGGAATCCGCGGGGATGAGCAGTTCTTC
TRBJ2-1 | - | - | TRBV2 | CANPAKAVNREQFF | TGTGCTAATCCGGCTAAGGCGGTTAACCGGGAGCAGTTCTTC
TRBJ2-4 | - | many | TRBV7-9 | CASRPDQGGGNIQYF | TGTGCCAGCAGGCCCGACCAGGGGGGGGGAAACATTCAGTACTTC
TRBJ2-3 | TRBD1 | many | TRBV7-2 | CASSSEGADTDTQYF | TGTGCCAGCAGCTCAGAGGGGGCCGACACAGATACGCAGTATTTT
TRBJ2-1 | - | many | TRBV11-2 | CASSLQGGRDEQFF | TGTGCCAGCAGCCTACAGGGGGGGCGGGATGAGCAGTTCTTC
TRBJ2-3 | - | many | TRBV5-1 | CASSFTGAGTDTQYF | TGCGCCAGCAGCTTTACAGGTGCGGGCACAGATACGCAGTATTTT
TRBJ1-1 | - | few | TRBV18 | CASSLPTLNTEAFF | TGTGCCAGCTCATTACCGACACTGAACACTGAAGCTTTCTTT
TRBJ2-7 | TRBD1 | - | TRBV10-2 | CASRRTGGYEQYF | TGCGCCAGCAGACGGACAGGGGGCTACGAGCAGTACTTC
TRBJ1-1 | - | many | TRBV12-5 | CASEKNTEAFF | TGTGCTAGTGAGAAGAACACTGAAGCTTTCTTT